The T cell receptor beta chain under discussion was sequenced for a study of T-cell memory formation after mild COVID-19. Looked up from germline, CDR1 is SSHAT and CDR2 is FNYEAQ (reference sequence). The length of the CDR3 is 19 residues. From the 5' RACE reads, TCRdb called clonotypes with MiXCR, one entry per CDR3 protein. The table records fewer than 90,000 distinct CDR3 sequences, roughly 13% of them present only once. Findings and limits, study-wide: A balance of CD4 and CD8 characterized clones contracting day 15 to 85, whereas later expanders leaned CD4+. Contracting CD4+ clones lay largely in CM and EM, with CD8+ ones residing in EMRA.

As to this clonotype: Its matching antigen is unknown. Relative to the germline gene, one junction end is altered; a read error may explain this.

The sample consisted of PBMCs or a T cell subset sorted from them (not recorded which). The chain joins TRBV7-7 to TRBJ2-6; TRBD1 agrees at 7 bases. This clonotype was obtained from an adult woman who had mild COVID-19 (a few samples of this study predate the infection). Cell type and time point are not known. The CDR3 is CASSLKSGTDASGANVLTF. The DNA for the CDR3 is TGTGCTAGCAGCTTAAAATCCGGGACAGACGCCTCTGGGGCCAACGTCCTGACTTTC.